The TCR beta chain under discussion was sequenced for a study of T cell responses to AZD1222 COVID-19 vaccine. For the study at large: It was second doses at about 4 or about 12 weeks that were pooled.

With 0 bases removed from V and 4 bases from J, the gap between germline ends came to 10 bases. This CDR3 spans 15 amino acids. CDR1 LGHDT and CDR2 YNNKEL come from the germline V gene (reference sequence). Regarding this clone: Its antigen is not identified.

Study-level findings and limits: Reports say nearly half of spike-specific TCRs go after unmutated variant regions. Without day 14 samples, only post-peak T cell repertoires were studied.

Clones were read by immunoSEQ multiplex PCR, and TCRdb kept only the in-frame ones, dropping some. Among fewer than 130,000 clones listed, approximately 90% were seen once. The chain links TRBV3-1 (or the pseudogene TRBV3-2) to TRBJ1-5, with D unclear. This sequence was found in an adult in good health. The material sequenced was peripheral blood, taken on day 0 of AZD1222 vaccination. The CDR3 DNA reads TGTGCCAGCAGCCAAGACGTGACGGGGAATCAGCCCCAGCATTTT. Its translation: CASSQDVTGNQPQHF.